The 22 T cell receptor beta chains below were found in one sample sequenced in a study of cytomegalovirus exposure and HLA in healthy donors. The PCR ran on 60 Vbeta and 13 Jbeta primers. Here immunoSEQ multiplex PCR was the method, and the copy in TCRdb shows in-frame clones only, minus some. The table lists some 150,000 clones, 80% of them singletons. The sequencing input was PBMCs. These receptors originate from a man aged 45-65 years in good health and CMV-seronegative.

This clone was counted a few times. This rearrangement joins TRBV4-2 to TRBJ2-3; TRBD2 matches at 7 bases. CDR1 is LGHNA, CDR2 YNFKEQ, per germline. The trim removed 0 bases at V and 4 bases at J, leaving 7 bases unmatched. This CDR3 comprises 16 residues. This CDR3 is CASSQEAGSPPDTQYF. The CDR3 nucleotides are TGTGCCAGCAGCCAAGAAGCGGGGAGCCCCCCAGATACGCAGTATTTT.

This clone has just one count. The chain links TRBV18 to TRBJ2-1; possibly TRBD2 for D (6 bases). This CDR3 spans 15 amino acids. Trimming cost V 2 bases and J 8 bases, with 16 bases left between them. In germline, CDR1 is KGHSH, CDR2 LQKENI. The DNA of the CDR3 is TGTGCCAGCTCACCAGACAGCCCAAGGAGGGATGAGCAGTTCTTC. It is translated as CASSPDSPRRDEQFF.

This rearrangement joins TRBV5-1 to TRBJ1-1; possibly TRBD1 for D (6 bases). V was clipped by 0 bases and J by 0 bases, with 9 bases between them. Germline CDR1 is SGHRS and CDR2 is YFSETQ. The CDR3 covers 15 residues. The CDR3 nucleotides read TGCGCCAGCAGCTTGGACGGACAGCTGAACACTGAAGCTTTCTTT. It is translated as CASSLDGQLNTEAFF. Using reference TRBV5-1 and TRBJ1-1 for the parts outside the CDR3, the full variable domain is KAGVTQTPRYLIKTRGQQVTLSCSPISGHRSVSWYQQTPGQGLQFLFEYFSETQRNKGNFPGRFSGRQFSNSRSEMNVSTLELGDSALYLCASSLDGQLNTEAFFGQGTRLTVV.

J is TRBJ2-7 and V is TRBV5-4; weak D call: TRBD1 (6 bases). This CDR3 has 13 amino acids. V was clipped by 0 bases and J by 5 bases, with 9 bases between them. CDR1 and CDR2 (germline): SGHNT, YYREEE (reference sequence). CDR3 coding DNA: TGTGCCAGCAGCTTGGACGGGACAAACGAGCAGTACTTC. This encodes CASSLDGTNEQYF.

This clone has only one observation. The chain recombines TRBV9 with TRBJ2-2; D perhaps matches TRBD1 (5 bases). CDR1 and CDR2 (germline): SGDLS, YYNGEE. V dropped 0 bases and J dropped 6 bases, with 21 bases sitting between them. CDR3 size: 18 residues. The CDR3 nucleotides are TGTGCCAGCAGCGTAGCGGAGACGAGACAGACAAGTGCCGGGGAGCTGTTTTTT. This encodes CASSVAETRQTSAGELFF.

This chain joins TRBV30 and TRBJ1-5, with D uncertain. The CDR3 runs to 13 residues. The germline V gene has CDR1 GTSNPN and CDR2 SVGIG (reference sequence). Between the trimmed V and J ends, which lost 3 bases and 0 bases, there was a span of 6 bases. The CDR3 protein is CAWRTVSNQPQHF. The CDR3 DNA is TGTGCCTGGAGAACGGTTAGCAATCAGCCCCAGCATTTT.

The gene calls are TRBV14 and TRBJ2-1; D not resolved. CDR1 SGHDN and CDR2 FVKESK come from the germline V gene. The length of the CDR3 is 14 residues. Trimming took off 0 bases at V and 4 bases at J, with 7 bases between the two ends. The CDR3 bases are TGTGCCAGCAGCCAAGATTTTACTTACAATGAGCAGTTCTTC. Residues: CASSQDFTYNEQFF.

The genes are TRBV5-4 and TRBJ2-2; 11 positions match TRBD1. The V gene's germline CDR1 is SGHNT and CDR2 YYREEE (reference sequence). The CDR3 extends over 16 amino acids. The trim removed 5 bases at V and 0 bases at J, leaving 3 bases unmatched. The CDR3, as DNA: TGTGCCAGCAGTTGGGACAGGGGGGCGAACACCGGGGAGCTGTTTTTT. Encoded protein: CASSWDRGANTGELFF.

The chain uses TRBV27 and TRBJ2-3; 8 nucleotides line up with TRBD2. Trimming took 2 bases from V and 5 from J; bases not matched to a gene: 3. The germline gives CDR1 MNHEY, CDR2 SMNVEV (reference sequence). The CDR3 spans 14 residues. The CDR3 loop reads CASSLAGGIDTQYF. CDR3 coding DNA: TGTGCCAGCAGTTTAGCGGGGGGAATAGATACGCAGTATTTT.

For the CDR3, the DNA is TGTGCCAGCAGTCCCCGACGAGATAGCGGGAGGCGCTCCTACGAGCAGTACTTC. Encoded protein: CASSPRRDSGRRSYEQYF. This chain uses TRBV27 with TRBJ2-7; the match to TRBD2 covers 10 bases. V was pared by 5 bases and J by 0 bases, with 13 bases of the junction left unmatched. Germline assignment: CDR1 MNHEY and CDR2 SMNVEV (reference sequence). This CDR3 contains 18 residues.

The V gene is TRBV6-5, the J gene TRBJ1-1; D may be TRBD1 (5 bases). V lost 5 bases and J 5 bases, leaving 9 bases between the germline ends. CDR3 length equals 12 residues. Germline V lookup: CDR1 MNHEY, CDR2 SVGAGI. CDR3 loop: CASSRGRTEAFF. DNA for the CDR3: TGTGCCAGCAGTAGGGGTCGGACTGAAGCTTTCTTT.

The chain carries TRBV30 and TRBJ2-3, with TRBD2 matching over 11 bases. The germline CDR1 and CDR2 sequences are GTSNPN and SVGIG (reference sequence). V lost 5 bases to trimming and J lost 0 bases; unmatched junction nucleotides: 19. The CDR3 spans 20 residues. For the CDR3, the DNA is TGTGCCTGGTGCTGCGGTACTAGCGGGGGTGAAGCAACTAGCACAGATACGCAGTATTTT. Translating gives CAWCCGTSGGEATSTDTQYF.

This sequence joins TRBV5-4 and TRBJ2-3; no clear D. Germline CDR1 and CDR2: SGHNT and YYREEE (reference sequence). Trimming shortened V by 1 base and J by 0 bases, and 6 bases separated the two germline ends. CDR3 length equals 14 residues. CDR3 amino acids: CASSLTPSTDTQYF. The CDR3 nucleotides read TGTGCCAGCAGCTTGACACCCAGCACAGATACGCAGTATTTT.

The chain uses TRBV4-1 and TRBJ1-3; D perhaps matches TRBD1 (6 bases). V was cut by 0 bases and J by 0 bases, with 12 bases left in between. CDR1 and CDR2 from the germline V gene are MGHRA and YSYEKL. The CDR3 is 17 amino acids. CDR3 sequence: CASSQEGYRDSGNTIYF. Here the CDR3 DNA reads TGCGCCAGCAGCCAAGAGGGGTACAGGGACTCTGGAAACACCATATATTTT.

This chain links TRBV28 with TRBJ1-3; D possibly corresponds to TRBD1 (6 bases). Per germline, CDR1 MDHEN and CDR2 SYDVKM. The ends were cut back, 2 bases at V and 0 bases at J, with 11 bases in the middle. The CDR3 extends over 16 amino acids. CDR3 DNA: TGTGCCAGCAGTTTAGCAGGGGCCGTCTCTGGAAACACCATATATTTT. This sequence encodes CASSLAGAVSGNTIYF.

The CDR3 sequence: CASSSLAGPMETQYF. The CDR3, as DNA: TGTGCCAGCAGCTCCCTAGCGGGTCCCATGGAGACCCAGTACTTC. This chain uses TRBV11-2 with TRBJ2-5; 8 nucleotides agree with TRBD2. Germline V lookup: CDR1 SGHAT, CDR2 FQNNGV. Trimming took 4 bases from V and 5 from J; bases not matched to a gene: 9. CDR3 length equals 15 residues.

The gene calls are TRBV19 and TRBJ1-2; a weak D match, TRBD1 (5 bases). The CDR3 contains 14 residues. The V and J ends lost 6 bases and 2 bases respectively, with 13 bases between them. Looked up from germline, CDR1 is LNHDA and CDR2 is SQIVND (reference sequence). The CDR3, as DNA: TGTGCCAGTAGGCCCAGGGTGCTGAACTATGGCTACACCTTC. Translation gives CASRPRVLNYGYTF. Filled out from reference TRBV19 and TRBJ1-2, the complete variable domain reads DGGITQSPKYLFRKEGQNVTLSCEQNLNHDAMYWYRQDPGQGLRLIYYSQIVNDFQKGDIAEGYSVSREKKESFPLTVTSAQKNPTAFYLCASRPRVLNYGYTFGSGTRLTVV.

As to this clone: Other DNA sequences from this sample encode an identical CDR3 as well. V and J are TRBV6-5 and TRBJ2-7, with TRBD2 matching 14 bases. CDR1 is MNHEY and CDR2 is SVGAGI in the germline V gene. CDR3 length: 15 residues. With V trimmed by 3 bases and J by 3 bases, 1 base remained unmatched. As DNA, the CDR3 is TGTGCCAGCAGTTATGGGACTAGCGGGGGCTACGAGCAGTACTTC. As protein: CASSYGTSGGYEQYF.

The chain links TRBV30 to TRBJ1-1; D is uncertain. Trimming took 3 bases from V and 5 from J, leaving 16 bases between them. Germline loops: CDR1 GTSNPN, CDR2 SVGIG (reference sequence). This CDR3 is built from 14 residues. The CDR3 DNA reads TGTGCCTGGAGATGGAGGTCTCGAGGGACTGAAGCTTTCTTT. Translated: CAWRWRSRGTEAFF.

In this sample, this clone turned up once. The rearrangement joins TRBV7-2 to TRBJ2-1, with TRBD2 as a possible D gene (5 bases). V was pared by 0 bases and J by 6 bases, with 9 bases between. The CDR3 sequence is 14 residues long. Germline-derived CDR1 and CDR2 are SGHTA and FQGNSA. Here the CDR3 DNA reads TGTGCCAGCAGCTTAGCGCCTAGCCCCAATGAGCAGTTCTTC. Translation: CASSLAPSPNEQFF.

This rearrangement joins TRBV9 to TRBJ1-2; 12 bases line up with TRBD1. CDR3 length equals 14 residues. V trimming: 4 bases; J trimming: 7 bases; junction bases outside the gene matches: 5. CDR1 and CDR2 from the germline V gene are SGDLS and YYNGEE. CDR3 loop: CASSSGTGGGGYTF. In DNA form, the CDR3 reads TGTGCCAGCAGCTCGGGGACAGGGGGCGGTGGCTACACCTTC.

The chain has TRBV11-2 and TRBJ1-6; D uncertain. The CDR3 sequence is 15 residues long. The V gene's germline CDR1 is SGHAT and CDR2 FQNNGV. The V end lost 4 bases, the J end lost 0 bases, and 7 bases lay between the germline ends. CDR3 in amino acids: CASSSRSSYNSPLHF. The CDR3 nucleotides read TGTGCCAGCAGCTCCCGGAGCTCCTATAATTCACCCCTCCACTTT.